The TCR beta chain under discussion was sequenced for a study of shared clonotypes between healthy human individuals. Measured with immunoSEQ multiplex PCR; TCRdb has only the in-frame clones, and not every one. The table lists some 2,500,000 clones, around 93% of them singletons, with 0.37% in the top ten. The CDR3 is 13 residues long. Germline-derived CDR1 and CDR2 are SGHKS and YYEKEE (reference sequence). The junction had 0 bases not matched to a gene; V was cut back by 1 base and J by 5 bases. Details on this clone: The sample contains more than one DNA sequence encoding this CDR3.

The chain carries TRBV5-5 and TRBJ1-5; 7 positions match TRBD1. This receptor was identified in a man aged 18 to 29 in good health. Some clones in this sample may be carry-over from other donors' samples. The sequencing sample was made of naive CD4+ T cells from PBMCs. Subset defined: CD45RA+ positively selected. CDR3 DNA sequence: TGTGCCAGCAGCTTGCAGGGGGATCAGCCCCAGCATTTT. Translation: CASSLQGDQPQHF.